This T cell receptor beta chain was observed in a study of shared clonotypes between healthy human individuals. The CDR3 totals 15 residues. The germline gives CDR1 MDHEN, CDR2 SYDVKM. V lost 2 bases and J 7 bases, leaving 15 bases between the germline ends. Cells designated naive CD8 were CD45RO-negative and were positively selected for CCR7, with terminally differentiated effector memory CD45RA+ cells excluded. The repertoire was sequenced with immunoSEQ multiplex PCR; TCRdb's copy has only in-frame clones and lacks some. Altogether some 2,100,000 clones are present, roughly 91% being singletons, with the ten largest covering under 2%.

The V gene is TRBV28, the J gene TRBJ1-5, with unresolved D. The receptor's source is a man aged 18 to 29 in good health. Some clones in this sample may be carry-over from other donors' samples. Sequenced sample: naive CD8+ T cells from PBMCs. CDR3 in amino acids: CASSLVAGTRQPQHF. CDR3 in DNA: TGTGCCAGCAGTTTAGTCGCGGGAACCAGGCAGCCCCAGCATTTT.